A single sample gave rise to the 10 T cell receptor beta chains below, sequenced in a study of blood T cell repertoires in COVID-19. Repertoires were generated with immunoSEQ multiplex PCR, while TCRdb's copy carries only in-frame clones and drops some. The sample gives around 700,000 clones, over 80% of which show up once; around 0.3% is in the top ten. The sample taken for sequencing was peripheral blood. Receptors were obtained from a woman in her late teens or twenties with acute or convalescent COVID-19.

In its sample, this clone was seen a few times. V usage is TRBV6-4 and J usage is TRBJ1-2; TRBD1 agrees at 8 bases. Germline CDR1 reads MRHNA; CDR2 reads SNTAGT. V trimming: 3 bases; J trimming: 4 bases; junction bases outside the gene matches: 4. This CDR3 region has 14 residues. In DNA form, the CDR3 reads TGTGCCAGCAGTGAAAGGACAGGGTCCTATGGCTACACCTTC. The encoded protein is CASSERTGSYGYTF.

The V gene is TRBV6-5, the J gene TRBJ1-2, with 9 positions matching TRBD1. CDR1 MNHEY and CDR2 SVGAGI come from the germline V gene. J gave up 5 bases and V 4 bases, and 5 bases lay outside the gene matches. There are 14 residues in the CDR3. The CDR3 DNA is TGTGCCAGCAGTTCGCCGGGACAGGGTTATGGCTACACCTTC. Amino acid sequence: CASSSPGQGYGYTF.

Regarding this clone: Germline and junction disagree at one end, which may indicate a read error. V and J are TRBV29-1 and TRBJ1-2; 8 bases line up with TRBD1. The CDR3 loop spans 15 amino acids. From germline, CDR1 is SQVTM and CDR2 ANQGSEA. DNA of the CDR3: TGCAGCGTCGGCGGGGCACAGGGGGATTCCTATGGCTACATCTTC. The encoded protein is CSVGGAQGDSYGYIF. Full variable domain (outside the CDR3, taken from reference TRBV29-1 and TRBJ1-2): SAVISQKPSRDICQRGTSLTIQCQVDSQVTMMFWYRQQPGQSLTLIATANQGSEATYESGFVIDKFPISRPNLTFSTLTVSNMSPEDSSIYLCSVGGAQGDSYGYIFGSGTRLTVV.

The chain has TRBV19 and TRBJ2-5, with D perhaps matching TRBD2 (5 bases). With 10 bases removed from V and 1 base from J, the gap between germline ends came to 16 bases. Germline CDR1 and CDR2: LNHDA and SQIVND (reference sequence). The CDR3 contains 14 residues. Written as DNA, the CDR3 is TGTGCCACCCGCCCGAGGGAACCCCAAGAGACCCAGTACTTC. It specifies CATRPREPQETQYF.

This clone was seen only once. The sample holds other DNA sequences that translate to the same CDR3. This chain joins TRBV20-1 and TRBJ1-1, with D unresolved. Deletions cut 3 bases from V and 4 bases from J, with 6 bases between. CDR3 length: 11 residues. CDR1 and CDR2 (germline): DFQATT, SNEGSKA (reference sequence). CDR3 protein: CSASRGTEAFF. CDR3 in DNA: TGCAGTGCTAGTAGAGGCACTGAAGCTTTCTTT.

The V call is TRBV6-4, the J call TRBJ2-1; TRBD2 matches at 11 bases. CDR1 MRHNA and CDR2 SNTAGT come from the germline V gene. The CDR3 runs 16 residues. Trimming at V came to 5 bases and at J to 8 bases, leaving 11 bases not matched to a gene. CDR3 residues: CASSLLAGAPGDEQFF. The CDR3 nucleotides are TGTGCCAGCAGTTTACTAGCGGGGGCCCCTGGGGATGAGCAGTTCTTC.

The chain employs TRBV4-2 and TRBJ2-3; possibly TRBD2 for D (6 bases). Germline CDR1 and CDR2: LGHNA and YNFKEQ. Trimming removed 1 base at V and 1 base at J, with 15 bases between. The CDR3 length is 17 residues. CDR3 amino acids: CASSQVRGPWGTDTQYF. The CDR3 region has the DNA TGTGCCAGCAGCCAAGTGCGGGGCCCCTGGGGCACAGATACGCAGTATTTT.

This chain uses TRBV6-6 with TRBJ1-6, with 8 nucleotides matching TRBD1. The CDR3 is 14 residues long. Germline V gene data show CDR1 as MNHNY and CDR2 as SVGAGI (reference sequence). V shed 2 bases, J shed 9 bases, and the junction held 3 bases outside the gene matches. In nucleotides, the CDR3 is TGTGCCAGCAGTTACAGGACAGGGAGTTCACCCCTCCACTTT. Translation gives CASSYRTGSSPLHF.

V usage is TRBV3-1 (or the pseudogene TRBV3-2) and J usage is TRBJ1-1, with D hard to call. The CDR3 loop spans 13 amino acids. CDR1 and CDR2 (germline): LGHDT, YNNKEL (reference sequence). V was shortened by 7 bases and J by 1 base, with 10 bases between the two germline ends. The CDR3 loop is CASNEHGNTEAFF. DNA for the CDR3: TGTGCCAGCAACGAGCATGGGAACACTGAAGCTTTCTTT.

This clone appeared once. This chain links TRBV2 with TRBJ2-5; 11 bases fit TRBD2. V lost 4 bases to trimming and J lost 2 bases; unmatched junction nucleotides: 6. The CDR3 extends over 16 amino acids. Per the germline V gene, CDR1 is SNHLY and CDR2 is FYNNEI. The CDR3 DNA reads TGTGCCAGCAGTGTTGCCCTAGCGGGGGGACAAGAGACCCAGTACTTC. Translation: CASSVALAGGQETQYF.